Listed below are T cell receptor beta chains from one sample, sequenced in a study of blood T cell repertoires in COVID-19. The table came from immunoSEQ multiplex PCR; TCRdb's copy has only in-frame clones and leaves some out. The sample has tens of thousands of clones; approximately 80% are singletons. The specimen sequenced was peripheral blood. These receptors all come from a man older than 75 with acute or convalescent COVID-19. The CDR3 runs from the conserved cysteine through the conserved F or W. A D gene is named only where the DNA matches it firmly. Clone size is given for some rows only: seen once, a few or many times, or a class if the clone is expanded.

v_gene: TRBV24-1; d_gene: TRBD1; abundance: .; j_gene: TRBJ1-4; CDR3nt: TGTGCCACCAGTGCAACGACAGGGGGAAATGAAAAACTGTTTTTT; CDR3aa: CATSATTGGNEKLFF
v_gene: TRBV2; d_gene: TRBD2; abundance: .; j_gene: TRBJ2-4; CDR3nt: TGTGCCAGCAGTGAAAAGGTTGCGGGGGGTCTCAAAAACATTCAGTACTTC; CDR3aa: CASSEKVAGGLKNIQYF
v_gene: TRBV6-5; d_gene: .; abundance: .; j_gene: TRBJ1-4; CDR3nt: TGTGCCAGCAGTTACAGGGGAAATGAAAAACTGTTTTTT; CDR3aa: CASSYRGNEKLFF
v_gene: TRBV29-1; d_gene: .; abundance: .; j_gene: TRBJ1-1; CDR3nt: TGCAGCGTGGCCGGGTTGGGCGGGGTAAGCACTGAAGCTTTCTTT; CDR3aa: CSVAGLGGVSTEAFF
v_gene: TRBV30; d_gene: .; abundance: .; j_gene: TRBJ2-2; CDR3nt: TGTGCCTGGAGTGTACAGGGCGCCGGGGAGCTGTTTTTT; CDR3aa: CAWSVQGAGELFF
v_gene: TRBV11-2; d_gene: TRBD1; abundance: few; j_gene: TRBJ2-3; CDR3nt: TGTGCCAGCAGACCTACAGGGGCTAGCACAGATACGCAGTATTTT; CDR3aa: CASRPTGASTDTQYF
v_gene: TRBV7-2; d_gene: TRBD2; abundance: once; j_gene: TRBJ2-5; CDR3nt: TGTGCCAGCAGCTTAGGTGGTAGCGGGAGGGGGCAGTACTTC; CDR3aa: CASSLGGSGRGQYF
v_gene: TRBV29-1; d_gene: .; abundance: .; j_gene: TRBJ1-4; CDR3nt: TGCAGCGTCCTCCCAGGAGCGGGTGAAAAACTGTTTTTT; CDR3aa: CSVLPGAGEKLFF
v_gene: TRBV5-5; d_gene: TRBD2; abundance: .; j_gene: TRBJ2-2; CDR3nt: TGTGCCAGCCGGGACCTAGCGGGGGGGCTTACCGGGGAGCTGTTTTTT; CDR3aa: CASRDLAGGLTGELFF
v_gene: TRBV30; d_gene: TRBD2; abundance: .; j_gene: TRBJ2-7; CDR3nt: TGTGCCTGGAGTCCATTCATTAGCGGGGGGGCCTACGAGCAGTACTTC; CDR3aa: CAWSPFISGGAYEQYF
v_gene: TRBV5-8; d_gene: .; abundance: .; j_gene: TRBJ1-5; CDR3nt: TGTGCCAGCAGCTTGGCAGGGAATCGTGGTCAGCCCCAGCATTTT; CDR3aa: CASSLAGNRGQPQHF
v_gene: TRBV9; d_gene: TRBD2; abundance: .; j_gene: TRBJ2-7; CDR3nt: TGTGCCAGCAGCGTAGTGGCCCCCGGCCATAGCGGGAAAGATGTGTTCGAGCAGTACTTC; CDR3aa: CASSVVAPGHSGKDVFEQYF
v_gene: TRBV5-8; d_gene: .; abundance: .; j_gene: TRBJ2-2; CDR3nt: TGTGCCAGCAGCTTGTGGCACCAGACGAACACCGGGGAGCTGTTTTTT; CDR3aa: CASSLWHQTNTGELFF
v_gene: TRBV5-1; d_gene: TRBD1; abundance: .; j_gene: TRBJ1-1; CDR3nt: TGCGCCAGCAGCTCTCGACAGGGGATGAACACTGAAGCTTTCTTT; CDR3aa: CASSSRQGMNTEAFF
v_gene: TRBV5-6; d_gene: .; abundance: .; j_gene: TRBJ2-7; CDR3nt: TGTGCCAGCAGTCGGATAGGAGACTCCTCCCAGAGAGAGCAGTACTTC; CDR3aa: CASSRIGDSSQREQYF
v_gene: TRBV23-1; d_gene: .; abundance: .; j_gene: TRBJ1-1; CDR3nt: TGCGCCAGCAGTCAAACAAACCGGGGGGATGGTACTGAAGCTTTCTTT; CDR3aa: CASSQTNRGDGTEAFF
v_gene: TRBV27; d_gene: .; abundance: .; j_gene: TRBJ1-4; CDR3nt: TGTGCCAGCAGTGCCCAGGGGCTCCCCGGGGAAAAACTGTTTTTT; CDR3aa: CASSAQGLPGEKLFF
v_gene: TRBV27; d_gene: .; abundance: .; j_gene: TRBJ2-5; CDR3nt: TGTGCCAGCAGTTTATCGTTTTCCGTAGGGGGACAAGAGACCCAGTACTTC; CDR3aa: CASSLSFSVGGQETQYF
v_gene: TRBV18; d_gene: .; abundance: .; j_gene: TRBJ1-4; CDR3nt: TGTGCCAGCTCACTTCCAGGGGCCGATGAAAAACTGTTTTTT; CDR3aa: CASSLPGADEKLFF
v_gene: TRBV23-1; d_gene: TRBD1; abundance: .; j_gene: TRBJ1-6; CDR3nt: TGCGCCAGCAGTCAGGGGCCCTCCGGGACAGAACCGTTGGGCTATAATTCACCCCTCCACTTT; CDR3aa: CASSQGPSGTEPLGYNSPLHF
v_gene: TRBV29-1; d_gene: .; abundance: once; j_gene: TRBJ2-1; CDR3nt: TGCAGCGTTGATTTCCCCTGGACTGCCTACAATGAGCAGTTCTTC; CDR3aa: CSVDFPWTAYNEQFF
v_gene: TRBV7-8; d_gene: .; abundance: .; j_gene: TRBJ1-1; CDR3nt: TGTGCCAGCAGCTCCCGTAGACTATCGAACACTGAAGCTTTCTTT; CDR3aa: CASSSRRLSNTEAFF
v_gene: TRBV6-2/TRBV6-3; d_gene: TRBD1; abundance: .; j_gene: TRBJ1-1; CDR3nt: TGTGCCAGCAGTTATAACAGGGGGTTTTCTGAAGCTTTCTTT; CDR3aa: CASSYNRGFSEAFF
v_gene: TRBV3-1/TRBV3-2; d_gene: .; abundance: .; j_gene: TRBJ1-2; CDR3nt: TGTGCCAGCAGCCAAGGACTCAGGGCACCCACCTTC; CDR3aa: CASSQGLRAPTF
v_gene: TRBV2; d_gene: TRBD2; abundance: .; j_gene: TRBJ2-1; CDR3nt: TGTGCCAGCGAGGAATTTCGGGAGGATGAGCAGTTCTTC; CDR3aa: CASEEFREDEQFF
v_gene: TRBV7-9; d_gene: TRBD1; abundance: .; j_gene: TRBJ1-1; CDR3nt: TGTGCCAGCAGCGACCGGGACAGGGGGAACACTGAAGCTTTCTTT; CDR3aa: CASSDRDRGNTEAFF
v_gene: TRBV6-1; d_gene: .; abundance: .; j_gene: TRBJ2-1; CDR3nt: TGTGCCAGCAGTGAAGCGCCTTCCGGGGGAGGCATCGGTGAGCAGTTCTTC; CDR3aa: CASSEAPSGGGIGEQFF
v_gene: TRBV7-9; d_gene: .; abundance: .; j_gene: TRBJ2-6; CDR3nt: TGTGCCAGCAGCTTAGCGTTCGGTCTGGGGGCCAACGTCCTGACTTTC; CDR3aa: CASSLAFGLGANVLTF
v_gene: TRBV27; d_gene: .; abundance: .; j_gene: TRBJ1-6; CDR3nt: TGTGCCAGCAGTTCACTGGACAGAAGCTCCTATAATTCACCCCTCCACTTT; CDR3aa: CASSSLDRSSYNSPLHF
v_gene: TRBV7-2; d_gene: TRBD2; abundance: many; j_gene: TRBJ2-3; CDR3nt: TGTGCCAGCAGCTTAGGGCGGGGGGGCACAGATACGCAGTATTTT; CDR3aa: CASSLGRGGTDTQYF
v_gene: TRBV11-3; d_gene: .; abundance: once; j_gene: TRBJ1-1; CDR3nt: TGTGCCAGCAGCTCAGGGCGGGGGAGCACTGAAGCTTTCTTT; CDR3aa: CASSSGRGSTEAFF
v_gene: TRBV6-5; d_gene: TRBD1; abundance: few; j_gene: TRBJ1-5; CDR3nt: TGTGCCAGCACTGGGGACAGGGAACAGCCCCAGCATTTT; CDR3aa: CASTGDREQPQHF
v_gene: TRBV7-9; d_gene: TRBD1; abundance: .; j_gene: TRBJ2-1; CDR3nt: TGTGCCAGCAGCTTAGCCCTCGGGACAGGGAACAATGAGCAGTTCTTC; CDR3aa: CASSLALGTGNNEQFF
v_gene: TRBV27; d_gene: .; abundance: once; j_gene: TRBJ1-1; CDR3nt: TGTGCCAGCAGAAGAGACAGGCTCACTGAAGCTTTCTTT; CDR3aa: CASRRDRLTEAFF
v_gene: TRBV13; d_gene: TRBD1; abundance: .; j_gene: TRBJ1-2; CDR3nt: TGTGCCAGCAGCACCCTGACAGGGTACTATGGCTACACCTTC; CDR3aa: CASSTLTGYYGYTF
v_gene: TRBV19; d_gene: .; abundance: .; j_gene: TRBJ2-7; CDR3nt: TGTGCCAGTAGTATGCGGACTACAGGAACCTACGAGCAGTACTTC; CDR3aa: CASSMRTTGTYEQYF
v_gene: TRBV3-1/TRBV3-2; d_gene: .; abundance: .; j_gene: TRBJ2-3; CDR3nt: TGTGCCAGCAGTCCCTGGGGGCCAGATACGCAGTATTTT; CDR3aa: CASSPWGPDTQYF
v_gene: TRBV28; d_gene: .; abundance: .; j_gene: TRBJ2-7; CDR3nt: TGTGCCAGCAGTTTACTAGGCTACGAGCAGTACTTC; CDR3aa: CASSLLGYEQYF
v_gene: TRBV2; d_gene: TRBD1; abundance: .; j_gene: TRBJ1-2; CDR3nt: TGTGCCAGCAGTGGGGACAGCCCTAGGTATGGCTACACCTTC; CDR3aa: CASSGDSPRYGYTF
v_gene: TRBV5-1; d_gene: TRBD2; abundance: .; j_gene: TRBJ2-2; CDR3nt: TGCGCCAGCAGTACAGCGGGAGGGACCGGGGAGCTGTTTTTT; CDR3aa: CASSTAGGTGELFF
v_gene: TRBV27; d_gene: .; abundance: .; j_gene: TRBJ2-3; CDR3nt: TGTGCCAGCGCGGCAGCCCATAGCACAGATACGCAGTATTTT; CDR3aa: CASAAAHSTDTQYF
v_gene: TRBV9; d_gene: TRBD1; abundance: few; j_gene: TRBJ2-7; CDR3nt: TGTGCCAGCAGCGTAGGGGACAGAGGACAGGGGCAGTACTTC; CDR3aa: CASSVGDRGQGQYF
v_gene: TRBV27; d_gene: TRBD1; abundance: .; j_gene: TRBJ2-2; CDR3nt: TGTGCCAGCAGTCCGGGACAGGCTTACCCCGGGGAGCTGTTTTTT; CDR3aa: CASSPGQAYPGELFF
v_gene: TRBV6-5; d_gene: TRBD2; abundance: .; j_gene: TRBJ2-5; CDR3nt: TGTGCCAGCAGCCTCGAGCGGGGACTCGGGGCCCAGTACTTC; CDR3aa: CASSLERGLGAQYF
v_gene: TRBV5-1; d_gene: .; abundance: once; j_gene: TRBJ1-3; CDR3nt: TGCGCCAGCAGTCCGGGAGACTCTGGAAACACCATATATTTT; CDR3aa: CASSPGDSGNTIYF
v_gene: TRBV20-1; d_gene: .; abundance: .; j_gene: TRBJ1-2; CDR3nt: TGCAGCGGACAGTCGAACTATGGCTACACCTTC; CDR3aa: CSGQSNYGYTF
v_gene: TRBV28; d_gene: .; abundance: .; j_gene: TRBJ1-1; CDR3nt: TGTGCCAGCAGTTTATTTTCCGAGGCCATGAACACTGAAGCTTTCTTT; CDR3aa: CASSLFSEAMNTEAFF
v_gene: TRBV2; d_gene: .; abundance: .; j_gene: TRBJ1-5; CDR3nt: TGTGCCAGCAGTGCCACAGGTTACAATCAGCCCCAGCATTTT; CDR3aa: CASSATGYNQPQHF
v_gene: TRBV3-1/TRBV3-2; d_gene: .; abundance: .; j_gene: TRBJ2-7; CDR3nt: TGTGCCAGCAGCCAATTATACAGTACCTACGAGCAGTACTTC; CDR3aa: CASSQLYSTYEQYF
v_gene: TRBV3-1/TRBV3-2; d_gene: .; abundance: .; j_gene: TRBJ1-1; CDR3nt: TGTGCCAGCAGCCCAGGTTTGGGGGCCTACACTGAAGCTTTCTTT; CDR3aa: CASSPGLGAYTEAFF
v_gene: TRBV9; d_gene: TRBD1; abundance: few; j_gene: TRBJ2-5; CDR3nt: TGTGCCAGCAGCACGGGACAGAAAGAGACCCAGTACTTC; CDR3aa: CASSTGQKETQYF
v_gene: TRBV11-3; d_gene: .; abundance: .; j_gene: TRBJ2-2; CDR3nt: TGTGCCAGCAACCTGTTCGGGGAGGAGCTGTTTTTT; CDR3aa: CASNLFGEELFF
v_gene: TRBV27; d_gene: .; abundance: .; j_gene: TRBJ1-6; CDR3nt: TGTGCCAGCAGGCCCCACGGGGTTTCGGCCCTCCACTTT; CDR3aa: CASRPHGVSALHF